The sequence of this T cell receptor beta chain was determined in a study of lymphopenia after photon versus proton radiotherapy. Findings of the study overall: After lymphocyte nadir, photon-treated repertoires showed oligoclonal expansion, especially CD8+ Temra. Larger post-nadir TCR diversity loss correlated inversely with survival in deceased patients. Better survival with proton therapy was suggested as possible, not demonstrated.

On this clone: Its cognate antigen is unknown.

V was clipped by 3 bases and J by 2 bases, with 12 bases between them. This CDR3 has 14 amino acids. Germline assignment: CDR1 SGHRS and CDR2 YFSETQ. Profiled with immunoSEQ multiplex PCR; TCRdb holds only in-frame clones, not every one. This sample has 25,000 to 30,000 clones, with about four fifths found just once. The specimen comprised peripheral blood, sampled from a patient treated with photon-based radiotherapy. This receptor was obtained from a man aged 45-65 years with gastric cancer. The chain couples TRBV5-1 to TRBJ2-7; D call uncertain. CDR3 residues: CASSSTPGAYEQYF. DNA of the CDR3: TGCGCCAGCAGCTCGACCCCAGGAGCCTACGAGCAGTACTTC.